Listed below are T cell receptor beta chains from one sample, sequenced in a study of technical replicates of blood from a few donors. Here immunoSEQ multiplex PCR was the method, and the copy in TCRdb shows in-frame clones only, minus some. The sample carries about 72,000 clones, roughly 95% recorded once. The specimen was T cells isolated from PBMCs. The receptor set was obtained from a human donor in good health. CDR3s include the opening cysteine and the closing phenylalanine or tryptophan. Fields, in order: J gene, V gene, D gene, CDR3 protein. D genes are given only for firm matches.

j_call: TRBJ1-5; v_call: TRBV7-2; d_call: TRBD1; cdr3_aa: CASSLGRTGYNQPQHF
j_call: TRBJ2-7; v_call: TRBV28; d_call: NA; cdr3_aa: CASISGPLYEQYF
j_call: TRBJ2-3; v_call: TRBV15; d_call: TRBD1; cdr3_aa: CATSRGQGGDTQYF
j_call: TRBJ1-1; v_call: TRBV6-5; d_call: TRBD1; cdr3_aa: CASSYRDRAEAFF
j_call: TRBJ1-2; v_call: TRBV7-9; d_call: TRBD1; cdr3_aa: CASSSDRASYGYTF
j_call: TRBJ2-7; v_call: TRBV18; d_call: TRBD2; cdr3_aa: CASSPQSLAGGRGEQYF
j_call: TRBJ2-5; v_call: TRBV14; d_call: NA; cdr3_aa: CASSQGLSQYF
j_call: TRBJ2-1; v_call: TRBV10-2; d_call: NA; cdr3_aa: CASSGLGRFSSYNEQFF
j_call: TRBJ2-7; v_call: TRBV27; d_call: NA; cdr3_aa: CASGPVYEQYF
j_call: TRBJ2-7; v_call: TRBV27; d_call: NA; cdr3_aa: CASKGMTPAYEQYF
j_call: TRBJ1-1; v_call: TRBV9; d_call: TRBD1; cdr3_aa: CASSARQGRAFF
j_call: TRBJ2-2; v_call: TRBV6-5; d_call: NA; cdr3_aa: CASSYEGIMAGELFF
j_call: TRBJ2-7; v_call: TRBV14; d_call: NA; cdr3_aa: CASSLLRTAEQYF
j_call: TRBJ1-1; v_call: TRBV9; d_call: TRBD1; cdr3_aa: CASSRIQGAEAFF
j_call: TRBJ2-2; v_call: TRBV6-1; d_call: NA; cdr3_aa: CASPASTGELFF
j_call: TRBJ2-1; v_call: TRBV7-2; d_call: NA; cdr3_aa: CASGGGTGVYNEQFF
j_call: TRBJ2-7; v_call: TRBV7-9; d_call: TRBD1; cdr3_aa: CASTGTGGLYEQYF
j_call: TRBJ1-1; v_call: TRBV2; d_call: NA; cdr3_aa: CATREGHMNTEAFF
j_call: TRBJ1-1; v_call: TRBV5-1; d_call: TRBD1; cdr3_aa: CASSMNRGGTEAFF
j_call: TRBJ2-2; v_call: TRBV6-5; d_call: NA; cdr3_aa: CASSYRGWGSGELFF
j_call: TRBJ1-2; v_call: TRBV19; d_call: NA; cdr3_aa: CAILTAPGPPGGGYTF
j_call: TRBJ2-5; v_call: TRBV9; d_call: NA; cdr3_aa: CASSTPGVQETQYF
j_call: TRBJ2-5; v_call: TRBV29-1; d_call: NA; cdr3_aa: CSVDKGLGETQYF
j_call: TRBJ2-2; v_call: TRBV30; d_call: TRBD1; cdr3_aa: CAWRTGYTGELFF
j_call: TRBJ2-2; v_call: TRBV28; d_call: NA; cdr3_aa: CASSFMGSGDGELFF
j_call: TRBJ2-1; v_call: TRBV7-7; d_call: TRBD1; cdr3_aa: CASSLGQGAYNEQFF
j_call: TRBJ2-7; v_call: TRBV27; d_call: NA; cdr3_aa: CASSLSKSSYEQYF
j_call: TRBJ2-1; v_call: TRBV6-5; d_call: TRBD2; cdr3_aa: CASSLTSGGYNEQFF
j_call: TRBJ2-1; v_call: TRBV6-6; d_call: NA; cdr3_aa: CASSYSSGLSYNEQFF
j_call: TRBJ2-3; v_call: TRBV4-2; d_call: TRBD2; cdr3_aa: CASSQDPRLAGFSSTDTQYF
j_call: TRBJ2-7; v_call: TRBV21-1; d_call: NA; cdr3_aa: CASSKDLSEDYEQYF
j_call: TRBJ2-7; v_call: TRBV4-2; d_call: NA; cdr3_aa: CASSQDWGGHYEQYF
j_call: TRBJ1-2; v_call: TRBV9; d_call: NA; cdr3_aa: CASSVRTDASYGYTF
j_call: TRBJ1-3; v_call: TRBV7-9; d_call: NA; cdr3_aa: CASSLVGLSSGNTIYF
j_call: TRBJ1-1; v_call: TRBV19; d_call: TRBD1; cdr3_aa: CASSRDRGMNTEAFF
j_call: TRBJ1-2; v_call: TRBV10-1; d_call: TRBD1; cdr3_aa: CARRNRGLRGYTF
j_call: TRBJ2-7; v_call: TRBV29-1; d_call: TRBD2; cdr3_aa: CSVDSATSGGEQYF
j_call: TRBJ2-1; v_call: TRBV28; d_call: NA; cdr3_aa: CASSSRGSEQFF
j_call: TRBJ1-2; v_call: TRBV9; d_call: NA; cdr3_aa: CASSVGGGYGYTF
j_call: TRBJ2-6; v_call: TRBV2; d_call: TRBD1; cdr3_aa: CASSRGWGQRANVLTF
j_call: TRBJ1-1; v_call: TRBV4-1; d_call: TRBD1; cdr3_aa: CASTTGGTEAFF
j_call: TRBJ1-1; v_call: TRBV27; d_call: TRBD1; cdr3_aa: CASSMTGRNTEAFF
j_call: TRBJ2-5; v_call: TRBV11-2; d_call: TRBD2; cdr3_aa: CASSYLAGGDQETQYF
j_call: TRBJ1-2; v_call: TRBV19; d_call: NA; cdr3_aa: CASSIGGANYGYTF
j_call: TRBJ1-2; v_call: TRBV7-9; d_call: TRBD1; cdr3_aa: CASSLGDRVKDTYGYTF
j_call: TRBJ2-3; v_call: TRBV18; d_call: NA; cdr3_aa: CASSPPTTDTQYF
j_call: TRBJ1-1; v_call: TRBV6-5; d_call: TRBD1; cdr3_aa: CASSYSDRATEAFF
j_call: TRBJ2-2; v_call: TRBV4-1; d_call: TRBD2; cdr3_aa: CASSPRLAGGVTGELFF
j_call: TRBJ2-5; v_call: TRBV18; d_call: NA; cdr3_aa: CASSPPSGETQYF
j_call: TRBJ2-7; v_call: TRBV7-9; d_call: TRBD1; cdr3_aa: CASSLTGLASYEQYF
j_call: TRBJ2-2; v_call: TRBV4-1; d_call: TRBD2; cdr3_aa: CASSQGLAGTGELFF
j_call: TRBJ2-7; v_call: TRBV20-1; d_call: NA; cdr3_aa: CSAREQYKQYF
j_call: TRBJ1-6; v_call: TRBV21-1; d_call: NA; cdr3_aa: CASRTPVLYNSPLHF
j_call: TRBJ1-5; v_call: TRBV18; d_call: NA; cdr3_aa: CASSGGEDQPQHF